Below, 27 T cell receptor beta chains from the same sample are listed, as sequenced in a study of T cells in Graves' hyperthyroidism and ophthalmopathy. From RNA transcripts, TCR beta CDR3 regions were amplified. First-round RT-PCR with HTBI primers amplified the TCR CDR3 region. MiXCR, run by TCRdb on the multiplex PCR reads, gives a single entry per CDR3 protein. The sample includes 800,000 or so distinct CDR3 sequences, over 35% of them seen just once. The sample taken for sequencing was blood. These receptors originate from a man between 18 and 29 years old with Graves' hyperthyroidism.

The table lists this clonotype with many counts. J is TRBJ2-7 and V is TRBV19; D is perhaps TRBD1 (6 bases). Germline loops: CDR1 LNHDA, CDR2 SQIVND (reference sequence). The CDR3 spans 14 residues. The germline V and J ends were trimmed by 4 bases and 6 bases, with 16 bases remaining between them. CDR3 sequence reads: CASSSTGLGVEQYF. Written as DNA, the CDR3 is TGTGCCAGTAGTAGCACAGGGCTGGGGGTCGAGCAGTACTTC.

This clonotype appeared a few times. The gene calls are TRBV12-3 or TRBV12-4 and TRBJ1-5; TRBD1 agrees at 12 bases. After removal of 4 bases from V and 1 base from J, the junction contained 2 bases not matched to a gene. This CDR3 spans 16 amino acids. The CDR3 region is CASSSGQGASNQPQHF. The DNA of the CDR3 is TGTGCCAGCAGTTCGGGACAGGGGGCCAGCAATCAGCCCCAGCATTTT.

In its sample, this clonotype was seen many times. The chain is built from TRBV6-5 and TRBJ1-2; D is unresolved. Germline V lookup: CDR1 MNHEY, CDR2 SVGAGI. Trimming removed 4 bases from V and 2 bases from J, with 14 bases in between. This CDR3 has 15 amino acids. CDR3: CASSFGLLSNYGYTF. The CDR3 coding sequence is TGTGCCAGCAGTTTCGGCCTGTTGTCCAACTATGGCTACACCTTC.

The chain recombines TRBV2 with TRBJ1-3, with D unclear. The CDR3 runs to 12 residues. Trimming removed 7 bases from V and 4 bases from J, with 8 bases in between. Germline CDR1 SNHLY, CDR2 FYNNEI. The CDR3 region is CASKKTGNTIYF. Written as DNA, the CDR3 is TGTGCCAGCAAGAAGACCGGAAACACCATATATTTT.

This clonotype appeared a single time. This sequence joins TRBV11-2 and TRBJ1-4; 7 bases fit TRBD1. CDR1 and CDR2 from the germline V gene are SGHAT and FQNNGV. V trimming: 5 bases; J trimming: 13 bases; junction bases outside the gene matches: 16. The CDR3 is 15 residues long. Here the CDR3 reads CASSITRTGWDTLFF. Here the CDR3 DNA reads TGTGCCAGCAGCATCACAAGGACAGGCTGGGACACACTGTTTTTT.

The gene calls are TRBV6-1 and TRBJ1-5; TRBD1 matches at 11 bases. Germline lookup yields CDR1 MNHNS and CDR2 SASEGT. J was trimmed by 5 bases and V by 3 bases; bases with no gene match: 3. CDR3 size: 15 residues. The CDR3 DNA reads as TGTGCCAGCAGTGAGGACAGGGGGCGATATCAGCCCCAGCATTTT. Amino acid sequence: CASSEDRGRYQPQHF.

This clonotype appeared many times. The chain recombines TRBV29-1 with TRBJ2-7; 7 nucleotides agree with TRBD1. There are 14 residues in the CDR3. V dropped 4 bases and J dropped 1; count of bases not matched to a gene: 7. Germline V gene sequence: CDR1 SQVTM, CDR2 ANQGSEA. The DNA for the CDR3 is TGCAGCGTTGGACTCGGGACAGCATCCTACGAGCAGTACTTC. Encoded protein: CSVGLGTASYEQYF.

V gene TRBV12-3 or TRBV12-4 combines with J gene TRBJ1-2; tentative D call: TRBD1 (5 bases). CDR3 size: 14 residues. V was trimmed by 2 bases and J by 6 bases, leaving 13 bases between them. The CDR3 protein is CASSLTSTGDGYTF. The CDR3 DNA reads TGTGCCAGCAGTTTAACGAGCACGGGGGATGGCTACACCTTC.

This clonotype was detected ten times or more. The rearrangement joins TRBV19 to TRBJ1-3; 7 bases map to TRBD1. With V trimmed by 5 bases and J by 8 bases, 9 bases remained unmatched. The CDR3 extends over 14 amino acids. CDR1 LNHDA and CDR2 SQIVND come from the germline V gene (reference sequence). The DNA for the CDR3 is TGTGCCAGTAGTTTGGGGACAGCGGAAGACACCATATATTTT. Encoded protein: CASSLGTAEDTIYF.

This clonotype was recorded a few times. V is TRBV27 and J is TRBJ2-2; D is perhaps TRBD1 (5 bases). V shed 3 bases and J shed 4 bases, with 6 bases lying between them. The germline V gene encodes CDR1 MNHEY and CDR2 SMNVEV (reference sequence). The CDR3 contains 13 residues. DNA of the CDR3: TGTGCCAGCAGTTTTCAGGGCACCGGGGAGCTGTTTTTT. The encoded protein is CASSFQGTGELFF.

V and J are TRBV29-1 and TRBJ1-1, with D possibly matching TRBD1 (5 bases). Trimming shortened V by 0 bases and J by 1 base, and 9 bases separated the two germline ends. CDR3 size: 14 residues. Germline CDR1 reads SQVTM; CDR2 reads ANQGSEA. In DNA, the CDR3 is TGCAGCGTTGAAGATGGACATCCGAACACTGAAGCTTTCTTT. Translation gives CSVEDGHPNTEAFF.

This clonotype has at least ten counts. The chain employs TRBV2 and TRBJ1-5, with 9 bases that match TRBD1. The junction had 7 bases not matched to a gene; V was cut back by 6 bases and J by 4 bases. This CDR3 has 15 residues. CDR1 and CDR2 from the germline V gene are SNHLY and FYNNEI. CDR3 sequence reads: CASRRATGGNQPQHF. In nucleotides, the CDR3 is TGTGCCAGCAGGAGGGCGACAGGGGGAAATCAGCCCCAGCATTTT. Drawing the rest from reference TRBV2 and TRBJ1-5, the complete variable domain is EPEVTQTPSHQVTQMGQEVILRCVPISNHLYFYWYRQILGQKVEFLVSFYNNEISEKSEIFDDQFSVERPDGSNFTLKIRSTKLEDSAMYFCASRRATGGNQPQHFGDGTRLSIL.

The table lists this clonotype with a count of one. The chain carries TRBV2 and TRBJ2-6; TRBD1 might be the D (7 bases). The ends were cut back, 8 bases at V and 0 bases at J, with 14 bases in the middle. CDR1 SNHLY and CDR2 FYNNEI come from the germline V gene. The length of the CDR3 is 16 residues. DNA of the CDR3: TGTGCCAGCGAGGGGGCGCGGGGCTCTGGGGCCAACGTCCTGACTTTC. Its protein is CASEGARGSGANVLTF. The full variable domain, completed using reference TRBV2 and TRBJ2-6, is EPEVTQTPSHQVTQMGQEVILRCVPISNHLYFYWYRQILGQKVEFLVSFYNNEISEKSEIFDDQFSVERPDGSNFTLKIRSTKLEDSAMYFCASEGARGSGANVLTFGAGSRLTVL.

The rearrangement links TRBV6-1 to TRBJ2-7; 7 bases match TRBD2. Trimming removed 5 bases from V and 3 bases from J; junction bases left unmatched: 7. Looked up from germline, CDR1 is MNHNS and CDR2 is SASEGT. This CDR3 region has 14 residues. The CDR3 region is CASSSGLGDYEQYF. The DNA of the CDR3 is TGTGCCAGCAGTTCTGGACTAGGAGACTACGAGCAGTACTTC.

The sample holds many counts of this clonotype. The chain links TRBV29-1 to TRBJ1-1; no definite D call. Trimming cost V 2 bases and J 0 bases, with 10 bases left between them. This CDR3 is built from 14 residues. CDR1 is SQVTM, CDR2 ANQGSEA, per germline. The CDR3 region is CSVELAALNTEAFF. Written as DNA, the CDR3 is TGCAGCGTTGAACTCGCAGCCTTGAACACTGAAGCTTTCTTT. The full variable domain, with the rest looked up from reference TRBV29-1 and TRBJ1-1, is SAVISQKPSRDICQRGTSLTIQCQVDSQVTMMFWYRQQPGQSLTLIATANQGSEATYESGFVIDKFPISRPNLTFSTLTVSNMSPEDSSIYLCSVELAALNTEAFFGQGTRLTVV.

CDR3 sequence reads: CASSLGGLQPQHF. The CDR3 nucleotides read TGTGCCAGCAGCTTGGGTGGTCTTCAGCCCCAGCATTTT. The V and J genes are TRBV5-4 and TRBJ1-5; no clear D. Germline values: CDR1 SGHNT, CDR2 YYREEE (reference sequence). The CDR3 is 13 residues long. Trimming took off 0 bases at V and 6 bases at J, with 7 bases between the two ends.

The chain carries TRBV12-3 or TRBV12-4 and TRBJ2-5; TRBD1 is a possible D gene (5 bases). V was pared by 6 bases and J by 5 bases, with 13 bases between. The CDR3 extends over 13 amino acids. CDR3 in amino acids: CASSRQFGETQYF. CDR3 bases: TGTGCCAGCAGCCGACAGTTTGGGGAGACCCAGTACTTC.

This clonotype was recorded a few times. The chain recombines TRBV5-4 with TRBJ1-1, with TRBD1 identical over 8 bases. The J segment lost 1 base and the V segment lost 5 bases, leaving 4 bases of the junction unmatched. CDR1 is SGHNT, CDR2 YYREEE, per germline (reference sequence). This CDR3 spans 14 amino acids. This CDR3 reads CASRVDRANTEAFF. The CDR3 nucleotides are TGTGCCAGCAGGGTGGACAGGGCGAACACTGAAGCTTTCTTT.

This clonotype showed up many times. This chain links TRBV2 with TRBJ1-5, with D perhaps TRBD1 (6 bases). Trimming removed 6 bases at V and 2 bases at J, with 17 bases between. The CDR3 totals 16 residues. CDR1 and CDR2 (germline): SNHLY, FYNNEI. CDR3 nucleotide sequence: TGTGCCAGCAGGGCCACCACAGGGCCTGGCAATCAGCCCCAGCATTTT. Protein product: CASRATTGPGNQPQHF.

The chain links TRBV24-1 to TRBJ1-2; 8 nucleotides align to TRBD1. Germline V CDR1 and CDR2: KGHDR, SFDVKD. V shed 12 bases and J 2 bases; nucleotides not matched to a gene: 7. This CDR3 has 13 residues. The CDR3 sequence is CAPRNRGNYGYTF. CDR3 in DNA: TGTGCCCCAAGAAACAGGGGGAACTATGGCTACACCTTC.

This clonotype has a handful of counts. One end of the junction fails to match germline, which may point to a read error. The rearrangement links TRBV7-7 to TRBJ2-5; D tentatively reads TRBD1 or TRBD2 (5 bases each). CDR3 size: 14 residues. CDR1 is SSHAT and CDR2 is FNYEAQ in the germline V gene (reference sequence). In DNA form, the CDR3 reads TGTGCTAGCAGCTTAGGGGACGGTTCAGAGACCCAGTACTTC. Translating gives CASSLGDGSETQYF.

This clonotype was counted many times. This rearrangement joins TRBV7-9 to TRBJ1-1; TRBD1 matches 8 bases. Losses at the gene ends were 4 bases for V and 11 bases for J; bases not matched to a gene: 3. The CDR3 is 11 residues long. CDR1 and CDR2 from the germline V gene are SEHNR and FQNEAQ (reference sequence). The CDR3 DNA reads as TGTGCCAGCAGCTCCGGGACAGGCGCTTTCTTT. Residues: CASSSGTGAFF.

The rearrangement joins TRBV15 to TRBJ1-5; D not resolved. V gave up 0 bases and J gave up 1 base, with 10 bases separating them. The CDR3 is 16 residues long. Germline CDR1 is LNHNV and CDR2 is YYDKDF (reference sequence). In nucleotides, the CDR3 is TGTGCCACCAGCAGAGATTACGGTATCAGCAATCAGCCCCAGCATTTT. Amino acid sequence: CATSRDYGISNQPQHF.

Concerning this clonotype: Given a much more abundant clone one base away, this may be a read error. The chain carries TRBV15 and TRBJ2-7, with D maybe TRBD2 (7 bases). CDR1 is LNHNV, CDR2 YYDKDF, per germline (reference sequence). The CDR3 covers 12 residues. The ends were cut back, 10 bases at V and 5 bases at J, with 15 bases in the middle. The CDR3 loop is CAIGGGNDEQYF. CDR3 DNA: TGTGCCATAGGGGGGGGAAACGACGAGCAGTACTTC.

The rearrangement uses TRBV28 and TRBJ2-5; 10 nucleotides align to TRBD1. Germline values: CDR1 MDHEN, CDR2 SYDVKM. The CDR3 sequence is 15 residues long. V lost 6 bases and J lost 3; bases outside the gene matches: 7. The DNA of the CDR3 is TGTGCCAGCAGCAGTGACAGGGGGCGAAAAGAGACCCAGTACTTC. Amino acids: CASSSDRGRKETQYF.

V and J are TRBV10-3 and TRBJ2-5, with 10 nucleotides matching TRBD2. V gave up 10 bases and J gave up 5 bases; unmatched junction bases: 13. This CDR3 contains 15 residues. Per germline, CDR1 ENHRY and CDR2 SYGVKD. Here the CDR3 DNA reads TGTGCCAGCAGCTCCGTGGGGGGACTAGCGGAGACCCAGTACTTC. Translated, it gives CASSSVGGLAETQYF.

This clonotype was recorded a few times. The chain has TRBV6-5 and TRBJ2-7; D possibly corresponds to TRBD1 (6 bases). Germline lookup yields CDR1 MNHEY and CDR2 SVGAGI. Trimming took 0 bases from V and 3 from J, leaving 12 bases between them. The CDR3 totals 15 residues. CDR3 coding DNA: TGTGCCAGCAGTTACTCGGGGGACACCTACTACGAGCAGTACTTC. It specifies CASSYSGDTYYEQYF.